One and the same sample provided the 13 T cell receptor beta chains below, sequenced in a study of T cell responses to AZD1222 COVID-19 vaccine. Sequencing used immunoSEQ multiplex PCR; TCRdb keeps in-frame clones, though not all of them. The profile shows roughly 120,000 clones, about nine tenths of them singletons. Sequencing was performed on peripheral blood, taken on day 0 of AZD1222 vaccination. Receptors were obtained from an adult in good health.

The chain has TRBV6-1 and TRBJ1-6; D not resolved. The V end was cut by 1 base, the J end by 7 bases, with 8 bases between. Germline V CDR1 and CDR2: MNHNS, SASEGT. This CDR3 comprises 14 residues. This CDR3 reads CASSEEATNSPLHF. The CDR3 DNA reads as TGTGCCAGCAGTGAAGAAGCGACCAATTCACCCCTCCACTTT.

The chain employs TRBV27 and TRBJ1-2, with 10 bases lining up with TRBD1. This CDR3 comprises 16 residues. The V segment lost 8 bases and the J segment 2 bases; nucleotides outside the gene matches: 11. Germline loops: CDR1 MNHEY, CDR2 SMNVEV (reference sequence). CDR3 coding DNA: TGTGCCAGCTCGTCGTTGGGACAGGGGACGAACTATGGCTACACCTTC. This gives the protein CASSSLGQGTNYGYTF.

J is TRBJ2-7 and V is TRBV5-1; D tentatively fits TRBD1 or TRBD2 (5 bases each). The V end was cut by 0 bases, the J end by 0 bases, with 7 bases between. This CDR3 contains 14 residues. Germline loops: CDR1 SGHRS, CDR2 YFSETQ. This chain's CDR3 is CASSLGDPSYEQYF. CDR3 coding DNA: TGCGCCAGCAGCTTGGGGGACCCCTCCTACGAGCAGTACTTC. Filled out from reference TRBV5-1 and TRBJ2-7, the complete variable domain reads KAGVTQTPRYLIKTRGQQVTLSCSPISGHRSVSWYQQTPGQGLQFLFEYFSETQRNKGNFPGRFSGRQFSNSRSEMNVSTLELGDSALYLCASSLGDPSYEQYFGPGTRLTVT.

The V and J genes are TRBV27 and TRBJ2-7; D perhaps matches TRBD2 (5 bases). CDR1 and CDR2 from the germline V gene are MNHEY and SMNVEV (reference sequence). Trimming removed 4 bases from V and 0 bases from J, with 16 bases in between. This CDR3 has 16 amino acids. The CDR3 sequence is CASSSLGERSSYEQYF. For the CDR3, the DNA is TGTGCCAGCAGTTCTCTCGGGGAAAGGAGCTCCTACGAGCAGTACTTC.

The chain recombines TRBV7-9 with TRBJ1-1; no clear D gene. The CDR3 loop spans 14 amino acids. V shed 5 bases and J shed 4 bases, with 14 bases lying between them. The germline gives CDR1 SEHNR, CDR2 FQNEAQ (reference sequence). The CDR3 DNA follows: TGTGCCAGCAGCCTCCAACGGGCTGTCACTGAAGCTTTCTTT. It is translated as CASSLQRAVTEAFF. Filled out from reference TRBV7-9 and TRBJ1-1, the complete variable domain reads DTGVSQNPRHKITKRGQNVTFRCDPISEHNRLYWYRQTLGQGPEFLTYFQNEAQLEKSRLLSDRFSAERPKGSFSTLEIQRTEQGDSAMYLCASSLQRAVTEAFFGQGTRLTVV.

The chain has TRBV11-3 and TRBJ2-1, with 11 bases that match TRBD1. Looked up from germline, CDR1 is SGHNT and CDR2 is YENEEA. J lost 4 bases, V lost 4 bases, and 3 bases had no gene match. The CDR3 consists of 15 residues. Here the CDR3 reads CASSSDRGLYNEQFF. The DNA of the CDR3 is TGTGCCAGCAGCTCGGACAGGGGGCTTTACAATGAGCAGTTCTTC.

This chain connects TRBV12-3 or TRBV12-4 to TRBJ1-2; D may be TRBD1 (6 bases). The length of the CDR3 is 12 residues. Trimming stripped 6 bases from V and 6 bases from J, with 11 bases between. The CDR3 protein is CASRGGGDGYTF. The CDR3 DNA sequence: TGTGCCAGCAGGGGAGGGGGAGATGGCTACACCTTC.

V gene TRBV5-5 combines with J gene TRBJ1-6; 7 bases are a match to TRBD1. With V trimmed by 1 base and J by 10 bases, 2 bases remained unmatched. The CDR3 contains 13 residues. From germline, CDR1 is SGHKS and CDR2 YYEKEE (reference sequence). Here the CDR3 DNA reads TGTGCCAGCAGCTTGACAGGGGTCTCACCCCTCCACTTT. This translates into CASSLTGVSPLHF.

The chain employs TRBV28 and TRBJ1-2; D perhaps matches TRBD1 (5 bases). V shed 2 bases and J shed 4 bases, with 11 bases lying between them. Looked up from germline, CDR1 is MDHEN and CDR2 is SYDVKM. This CDR3 comprises 14 residues. The CDR3 region has the DNA TGTGCCAGCAGTTTAGTACAGGTTTTCTATGGCTACACCTTC. It codes for CASSLVQVFYGYTF.

This clone was observed a handful of times. This sequence joins TRBV6-5 and TRBJ2-2; 8 bases map to TRBD1. The CDR3 is made up of 15 amino acids. The V gene end was trimmed by 7 bases and the J gene end by 7 bases; junction bases not matched to a gene: 11. CDR1 is MNHEY and CDR2 is SVGAGI in the germline V gene. The CDR3, as DNA: TGTGCCAGCATGGTCAGGGGGCGAGTCGGCGGGGAGCTGTTTTTT. This translates into CASMVRGRVGGELFF.

The CDR3 loop reads CASSSLGEKLFF. CDR3 bases: TGTGCCAGCAGCTCCCTTGGTGAAAAACTGTTTTTT. V is TRBV11-3 and J is TRBJ1-4, with D unresolved. V was shortened by 4 bases and J by 7 bases, with 7 bases between the two germline ends. CDR1 is SGHNT, CDR2 YENEEA, per germline. The CDR3 is 12 residues long.

The chain is built from TRBV5-1 and TRBJ1-4; D is unclear. This CDR3 spans 17 amino acids. Germline V lookup: CDR1 SGHRS, CDR2 YFSETQ. Between the trimmed V and J ends, which lost 0 bases and 2 bases, there was a span of 14 bases. The CDR3 loop reads CASSLGAGGGTNEKLFF. CDR3 sequence (DNA): TGCGCCAGCAGCTTGGGGGCAGGTGGAGGTACTAATGAAAAACTGTTTTTT.

V is TRBV27 and J is TRBJ1-4; the D gene is possibly TRBD1 (6 bases). The germline V and J ends were trimmed by 5 bases and 4 bases, with 17 bases remaining between them. The CDR3 sequence is 16 residues long. CDR1 is MNHEY, CDR2 SMNVEV, per germline (reference sequence). CDR3 protein: CASSGGSLPYNEKLFF. CDR3 nucleotide sequence: TGTGCCAGCAGTGGGGGCAGCTTACCCTATAATGAAAAACTGTTTTTT.